This T cell receptor (beta chain) emerged from a study of PD-1 blockade in classical Hodgkin lymphoma. Study-level results: A reduction in baseline TCR diversity was reportedly seen in newly diagnosed patients relative to healthy donors.

Documented time point: cycle 4 day 1 (C4D1), after 6 weeks of nivolumab. The patients all showed relapse after autologous stem cell transplantation, while their brentuximab vedotin exposure varied. Magnetic negative selection of thawed PBMCs yielded the CD8+ T cells. Every 2 weeks, patients got 3 mg/kg intravenous nivolumab. Sequencing was performed with immunoSEQ multiplex PCR; in TCRdb, only in-frame clones are kept and a portion is missing. The data contain 12,000 or so clones, approximately 81% of them singletons. CDR1 and CDR2 from the germline V gene are MGHRA and YSYEKL. The CDR3 length is 15 residues. The V segment lost 3 bases and the J segment 6 bases; nucleotides outside the gene matches: 8. As regards this clone: Antigen specificity is unknown.

The V call is TRBV4-1, the J call TRBJ2-7; 10 nucleotides agree with TRBD1. The TCR was taken from a human donor with classical Hodgkin lymphoma. The donor label of this sample is uncertain. Here the sequenced sample was CD8+ T cells from blood, taken before the fourth cycle of nivolumab. In DNA, the CDR3 is TGCGCCAGCAGCCATTCGACAGGGGGCCCAAGCGAGCAGTACTTC. Its protein is CASSHSTGGPSEQYF.